A single sample gave rise to the 17 T cell receptor beta chains below, sequenced in a study of T cells expressing NK-cell markers. After re-calling the 5' RACE reads, TCRdb lists one entry per CDR3 protein, DNA absent. The table lists about 30,000 distinct CDR3 sequences. Sequences were obtained from blood T cells: a sorted CD56 or NKG2C T cell subset, CD4+ or CD8+ T cells, or bulk PBMC T cells (not recorded which). The receptors derive from a woman aged 18-69 years in good health.

The V call is TRBV7-9, the J call TRBJ1-2. The CDR3 runs 12 residues. CDR1 and CDR2 (germline): SEHNR, FQNEAQ (reference sequence). The CDR3 loop reads CASSIGTDLYTF.

Here the CDR3 reads CASSSISGGAFHEQFF. The chain joins TRBV5-1 to TRBJ2-1; the D gene TCRdb calls, TRBD2, cannot be checked with no DNA. This CDR3 has 16 residues. Germline CDR1 SGHRS, CDR2 YFSETQ.

This rearrangement joins TRBV10-3 to TRBJ2-7; TCRdb returns TRBD1, unconfirmable since there is no DNA. This CDR3 is 12 amino acids long. CDR1 is ENHRY, CDR2 SYGVKD, per germline. The CDR3 loop is CTAGSLSYEQYF.

The chain is built from TRBV7-3 and TRBJ1-1; TCRdb's D call, TRBD1, is unchecked because there is no DNA. The CDR3 sequence is 16 residues long. Germline CDR1 reads SGHTA; CDR2 reads FQGTGA. The CDR3 protein is CASSLTGGYMNTEAFF.

The J gene is TRBJ2-1, the V gene TRBV3-1; TCRdb gives TRBD2 as the D gene, but with no DNA this cannot be confirmed. Looked up from germline, CDR1 is LGHDT and CDR2 is YNNKEL (reference sequence). This CDR3 is built from 18 residues. CDR3: CASSQDGSGRALRNEQFF.

The chain links TRBV10-2 to TRBJ2-2; the TRBD1 assignment by TCRdb is unverifiable without DNA. Germline V gene sequence: CDR1 WSHSY, CDR2 SAAADI. The CDR3 is 16 residues long. The CDR3 spells CASRSLGRANTGELFF.

J is TRBJ2-7 and V is TRBV15. CDR3 length: 14 amino acids. The V gene's germline CDR1 is LNHNV and CDR2 YYDKDF (reference sequence). CDR3 sequence: CATQPALSSYEQYF. The full variable domain, completed using reference TRBV15 and TRBJ2-7, is DAMVIQNPRYQVTQFGKPVTLSCSQTLNHNVMYWYQQKSSQAPKLLFHYYDKDFNNEADTPDNFQSRRPNTSFCFLDIRSPGLGDTAMYLCATQPALSSYEQYFGPGTRLTVT.

The V gene is TRBV5-1, the J gene TRBJ1-2. Per the germline V gene, CDR1 is SGHRS and CDR2 is YFSETQ. This CDR3 is 14 amino acids long. The chain's CDR3 is CASSLGSGDYGYTF.

The chain combines TRBV27 with TRBJ2-7. The CDR3 consists of 14 residues. Germline assignment: CDR1 MNHEY and CDR2 SMNVEV (reference sequence). The CDR3 loop is CASSMLTGPYEQYF.

CDR3 residues: CASSFPQNTQYF. V is TRBV7-9 and J is TRBJ2-5. This CDR3 has 12 amino acids. Germline CDR1 reads SEHNR; CDR2 reads FQNEAQ (reference sequence).

The chain uses TRBV12-3 or TRBV12-4 and TRBJ2-7. The CDR3 is 14 residues long. The CDR3 reads CASSLASDSYEQYF.

The CDR3 sequence is CASSPRTSDGSEQYF. This rearrangement joins TRBV7-9 to TRBJ2-7; the TRBD2 assignment by TCRdb is unverifiable without DNA. Germline lookup yields CDR1 SEHNR and CDR2 FQNEAQ (reference sequence). The CDR3 contains 15 residues.

J is TRBJ2-1 and V is TRBV3-1; absent DNA, TCRdb's TRBD2 call cannot be checked. Germline CDR1 LGHDT, CDR2 YNNKEL (reference sequence). The CDR3 runs to 15 residues. The CDR3 loop reads CASSQVGLAGDEQFF.

The chain combines TRBV12-3 or TRBV12-4 with TRBJ2-7; TCRdb's D call, TRBD2, is unchecked because there is no DNA. This CDR3 has 17 amino acids. CDR3: CASSHKFRDYNSYEQYF.

V gene TRBV5-5 combines with J gene TRBJ2-3; TCRdb's D call of TRBD1 is untestable without DNA. The CDR3 has 18 amino acids. Germline loops: CDR1 SGHKS, CDR2 YYEKEE (reference sequence). CDR3 residues: CASSFGGRQGIRADTQYF.

The chain recombines TRBV27 with TRBJ1-1. The CDR3 covers 14 residues. Germline V gives CDR1 MNHEY, CDR2 SMNVEV (reference sequence). The CDR3 reads CASSLSIPVTEAFF.

The rearrangement uses TRBV9 and TRBJ1-3; the TCRdb call, TRBD1, lacks DNA for checking. This CDR3 has 14 residues. CDR1 and CDR2 from the germline V gene are SGDLS and YYNGEE. CDR3 sequence reads: CASSVGTGGNTIYF. The whole variable domain, filled in from reference TRBV9 and TRBJ1-3, reads DSGVTQTPKHLITATGQRVTLRCSPRSGDLSVYWYQQSLDQGLQFLIQYYNGEERAKGNILERFSAQQFPDLHSELNLSSLELGDSALYFCASSVGTGGNTIYFGEGSWLTVV.